The T cell receptor (beta chain) under discussion was sequenced for a study of human T cells and chemical hapten exposure. Broader study findings: Because they had alopecia, donors may respond immunologically unlike healthy people. PT1 expanded TCR numbers tracked positively with patch test score.

Original processing methods: The median was about 96,000 TCRs per sample, ranging roughly 20,000 to 750,000. TCRdb used MiXCR to reprocess the RACE reads, holding one entry per CDR3 protein. These V and J calls rely on TCRdb rather than the paper's analysis. This sample has fewer than 500,000 distinct CDR3 sequences, with nearly 5% found just once. This clonotype appeared a few times. Its antigen remains unidentified. CDR1 MNHEY and CDR2 SVGAGI come from the germline V gene. This CDR3 spans 14 amino acids. V lost 7 bases and J lost 5; bases outside the gene matches: 8. The time point: patch test 1, 2 weeks after DPC sensitization. Documented treatment: therapeutic diphenylcyclopropenone sensitization with weekly scalp DPC. Alopecia patients, 18 to 70 years old and DPC-suitable, served as donors.

This chain joins TRBV6-5 and TRBJ1-1; 9 bases agree with TRBD1. The material was whole blood, obtained in connection with sensitization to the hapten diphenylcyclopropenone (DPC). The receptor comes from a woman between 45 and 65 years old with alopecia areata. Some clones in this sample may be carry-over from other donors' samples. The CDR3 DNA follows: TGTGCCAGCACTCGCCTGGACAGGGGAACTGAAGCTTTCTTT. Its translation: CASTRLDRGTEAFF.